This T cell receptor beta chain was documented in a study of beta chain features in type 1 diabetes. Study-level findings and limits: Sequencing the cDNA could make cells with high TCR expression show up more than they should. Across all four CD4+ subsets, people with type 1 diabetes showed modestly shorter TCRB CDR3s.

As every portion of the isolated RNA was reverse transcribed, the sequencing read expressed TCRB transcripts. Measured with immunoSEQ multiplex PCR; TCRdb has only the in-frame clones, and not every one. The sample holds hundreds of thousands of clones, about 32% seen once. A CD45RO/CCR7/CD25/CD127/CD95/CD27 panel sorted naive, central memory, regulatory and stem cell-like memory CD4+ cells. Purities over 95% were achieved in all sorted populations. This clone was detected a few times. Antigen unknown. This CDR3 comprises 11 residues. Germline V CDR1 and CDR2: MNHNY, SVGAGI (reference sequence). Trimming at V came to 8 bases and at J to 3 bases, leaving 0 bases not matched to a gene.

This chain uses TRBV6-6 with TRBJ1-2, with TRBD1 matching 7 bases. Sequenced: naive CD4+ T cells from blood. The receptor was isolated from a young man in good health. CDR3 in DNA: TGTGCCAGCGGACAGGACTATGGCTACACCTTC. This sequence encodes CASGQDYGYTF.